The TCR beta chain under discussion was sequenced for a study of T cell repertoires in cytomegalovirus infection. TCRdb re-called the reads with MiXCR, one entry per CDR3 protein. The sample shows 150,000 to 180,000 distinct CDR3 sequences, about a quarter of them seen only once. The CDR3 length is 14 residues. The germline V gene encodes CDR1 SEHNR and CDR2 FQNEAQ (reference sequence). Trimming stripped 0 bases from V and 0 bases from J, with 3 bases between. This clonotype has only a few counts. The TCR comes from a human donor in good health (CMV status not recorded). Some clones in this sample may be carry-over from other donors' samples. The material sequenced was PBMCs. This chain uses TRBV7-9 with TRBJ1-3; D remains ambiguous. CDR3 in DNA: TGTGCCAGCAGCTTAGCGATCTCTGGAAACACCATATATTTT. Amino acid sequence: CASSLAISGNTIYF.